This T cell receptor (beta chain) originates from a study of human T cells and chemical hapten exposure. As for the study in general: DPC at 2% was the sensitizing agent, placed on 2 cm by 2 cm of upper inner arm skin.

The library tagged each cDNA molecule with unique molecular identifiers. Each CDR3 protein is one row after TCRdb ran MiXCR on the RACE reads. The sample includes under 200,000 distinct CDR3 sequences, just under 30% seen only once; the top ten take less than 3%. The time point is: pre-sensitization, week 0. As for treatment: therapeutic diphenylcyclopropenone sensitization with weekly scalp DPC. In every case, blood was obtained before the patch test was applied. This clonotype was detected only a few times. This TCR was sampled from a woman between 25 and 40 years old with alopecia areata. Some clones in this sample may be carry-over from other donors' samples. Sequences were derived from whole blood, sampled in connection with sensitization to the hapten diphenylcyclopropenone (DPC).

The CDR3 DNA is TGCAGTGCTATCCCCCCACTAGCGGGAGTGCGGGAGCAGTACTTC. It specifies CSAIPPLAGVREQYF. V gene TRBV20-1 combines with J gene TRBJ2-7, with 11 bases aligning to TRBD2. Germline CDR1 DFQATT, CDR2 SNEGSKA (reference sequence). This CDR3 contains 15 residues. Germline trimming cut 4 bases from V and 7 bases from J; bases unmatched to any gene: 12.